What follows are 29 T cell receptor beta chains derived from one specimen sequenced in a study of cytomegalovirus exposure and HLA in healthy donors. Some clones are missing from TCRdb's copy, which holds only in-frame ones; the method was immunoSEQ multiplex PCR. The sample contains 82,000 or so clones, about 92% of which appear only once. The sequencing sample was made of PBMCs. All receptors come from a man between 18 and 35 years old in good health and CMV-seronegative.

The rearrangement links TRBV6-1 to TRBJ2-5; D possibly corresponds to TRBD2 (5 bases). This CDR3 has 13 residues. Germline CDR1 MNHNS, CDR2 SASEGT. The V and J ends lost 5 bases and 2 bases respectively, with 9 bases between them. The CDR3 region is CASSFSGQETQYF. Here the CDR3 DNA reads TGTGCCAGCAGTTTCTCGGGGCAAGAGACCCAGTACTTC.

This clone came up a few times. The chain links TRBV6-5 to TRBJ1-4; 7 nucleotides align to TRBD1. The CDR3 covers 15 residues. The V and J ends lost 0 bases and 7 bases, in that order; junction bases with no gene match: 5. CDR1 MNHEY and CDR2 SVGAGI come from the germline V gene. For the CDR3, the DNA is TGTGCCAGCAGTTACTCGGAGGGGGCAGGTGAAAAACTGTTTTTT. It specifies CASSYSEGAGEKLFF.

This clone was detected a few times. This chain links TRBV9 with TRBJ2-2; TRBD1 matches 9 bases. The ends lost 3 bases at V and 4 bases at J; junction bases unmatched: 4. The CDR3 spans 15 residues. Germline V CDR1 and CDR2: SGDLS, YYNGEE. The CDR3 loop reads CASSGGQGITGELFF. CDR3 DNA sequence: TGTGCCAGCAGCGGGGGACAGGGTATCACCGGGGAGCTGTTTTTT. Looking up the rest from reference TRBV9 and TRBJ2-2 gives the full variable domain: DSGVTQTPKHLITATGQRVTLRCSPRSGDLSVYWYQQSLDQGLQFLIQYYNGEERAKGNILERFSAQQFPDLHSELNLSSLELGDSALYFCASSGGQGITGELFFGEGSRLTVL.

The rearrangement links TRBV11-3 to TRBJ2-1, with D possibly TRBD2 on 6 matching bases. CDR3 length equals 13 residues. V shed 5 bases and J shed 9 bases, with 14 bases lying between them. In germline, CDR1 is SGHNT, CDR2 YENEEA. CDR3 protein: CASSLYRDSEQFF. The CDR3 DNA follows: TGTGCCAGCAGCCTTTACCGGGACTCTGAGCAGTTCTTC.

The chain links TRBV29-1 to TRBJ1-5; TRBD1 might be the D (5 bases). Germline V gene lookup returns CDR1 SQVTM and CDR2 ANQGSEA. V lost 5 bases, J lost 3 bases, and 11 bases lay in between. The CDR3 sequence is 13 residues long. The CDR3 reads CSVLQGFNQPQHF. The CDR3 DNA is TGCAGCGTTCTTCAGGGCTTCAATCAGCCCCAGCATTTT.

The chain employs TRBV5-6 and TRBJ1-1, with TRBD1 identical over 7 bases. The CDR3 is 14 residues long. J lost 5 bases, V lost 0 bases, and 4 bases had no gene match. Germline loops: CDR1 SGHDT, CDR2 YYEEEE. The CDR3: CASSLGRGDTEAFF. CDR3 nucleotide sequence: TGTGCCAGCAGCTTGGGCAGGGGGGATACTGAAGCTTTCTTT.

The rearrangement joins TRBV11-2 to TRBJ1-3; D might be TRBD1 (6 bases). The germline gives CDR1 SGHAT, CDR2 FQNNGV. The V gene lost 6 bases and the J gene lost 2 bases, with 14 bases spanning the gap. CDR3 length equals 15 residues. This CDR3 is CASSLHRAAGNTIYF. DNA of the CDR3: TGTGCCAGCAGTTTACACAGGGCGGCTGGAAACACCATATATTTT.

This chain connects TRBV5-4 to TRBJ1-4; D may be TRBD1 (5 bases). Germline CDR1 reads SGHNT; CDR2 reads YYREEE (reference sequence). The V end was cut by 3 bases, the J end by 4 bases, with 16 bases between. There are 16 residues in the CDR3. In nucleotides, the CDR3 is TGTGCCAGCAGCTCCCGCTTCCAGGGAATTAATGAAAAACTGTTTTTT. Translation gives CASSSRFQGINEKLFF.

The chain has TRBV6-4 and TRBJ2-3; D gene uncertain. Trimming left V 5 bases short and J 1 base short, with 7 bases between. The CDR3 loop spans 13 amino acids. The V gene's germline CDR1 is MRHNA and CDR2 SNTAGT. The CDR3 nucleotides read TGTGCCAGCAGTCGGCTAGGCACAGATACGCAGTATTTT. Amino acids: CASSRLGTDTQYF.

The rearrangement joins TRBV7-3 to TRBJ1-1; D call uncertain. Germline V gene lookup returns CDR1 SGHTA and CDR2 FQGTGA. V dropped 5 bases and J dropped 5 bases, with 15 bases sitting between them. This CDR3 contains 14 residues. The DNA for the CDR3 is TGTGCCAGCAGCGAAGGAGGGCTGCAGACTGAAGCTTTCTTT. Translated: CASSEGGLQTEAFF.

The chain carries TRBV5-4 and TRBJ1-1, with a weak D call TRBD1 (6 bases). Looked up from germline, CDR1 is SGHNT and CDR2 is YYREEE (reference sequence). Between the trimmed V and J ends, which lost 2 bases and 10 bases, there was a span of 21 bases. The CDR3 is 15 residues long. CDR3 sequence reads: CASSFSVIQGDGAFF. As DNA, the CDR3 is TGTGCCAGCAGCTTCAGTGTCATACAGGGTGATGGAGCTTTCTTT. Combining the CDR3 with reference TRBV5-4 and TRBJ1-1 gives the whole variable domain ETGVTQSPTHLIKTRGQQVTLRCSSQSGHNTVSWYQQALGQGPQFIFQYYREEENGRGNFPPRFSGLQFPNYSSELNVNALELDDSALYLCASSFSVIQGDGAFFGQGTRLTVV.

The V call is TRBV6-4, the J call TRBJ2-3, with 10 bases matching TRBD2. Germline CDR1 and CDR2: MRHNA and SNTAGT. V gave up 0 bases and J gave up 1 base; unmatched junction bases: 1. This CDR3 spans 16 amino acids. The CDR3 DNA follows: TGTGCCAGCAGTGACTCCGGGACTAGCGGCACAGATACGCAGTATTTT. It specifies CASSDSGTSGTDTQYF.

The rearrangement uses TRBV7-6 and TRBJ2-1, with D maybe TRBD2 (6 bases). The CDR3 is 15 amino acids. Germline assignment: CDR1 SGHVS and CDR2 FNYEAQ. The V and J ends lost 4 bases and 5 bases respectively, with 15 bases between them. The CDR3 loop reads CASSSWGSGNNEQFF. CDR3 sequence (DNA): TGTGCCAGCAGCTCCTGGGGTAGCGGAAACAATGAGCAGTTCTTC. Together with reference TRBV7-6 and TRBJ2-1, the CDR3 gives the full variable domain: GAGVSQSPRYKVTKRGQDVALRCDPISGHVSLYWYRQALGQGPEFLTYFNYEAQQDKSGLPNDRFSAERPEGSISTLTIQRTEQRDSAMYRCASSSWGSGNNEQFFGPGTRLTVL.

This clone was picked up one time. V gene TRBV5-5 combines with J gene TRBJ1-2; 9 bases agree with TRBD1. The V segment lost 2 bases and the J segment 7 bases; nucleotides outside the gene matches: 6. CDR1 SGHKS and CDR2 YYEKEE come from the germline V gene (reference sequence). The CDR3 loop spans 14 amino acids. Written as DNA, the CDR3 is TGTGCCAGCAGCTTCTTGGGACAGGGATTTGGCTACACCTTC. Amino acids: CASSFLGQGFGYTF. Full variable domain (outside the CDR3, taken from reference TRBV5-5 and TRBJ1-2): DAGVTQSPTHLIKTRGQQVTLRCSPISGHKSVSWYQQVLGQGPQFIFQYYEKEERGRGNFPDRFSARQFPNYSSELNVNALLLGDSALYLCASSFLGQGFGYTFGSGTRLTVV.

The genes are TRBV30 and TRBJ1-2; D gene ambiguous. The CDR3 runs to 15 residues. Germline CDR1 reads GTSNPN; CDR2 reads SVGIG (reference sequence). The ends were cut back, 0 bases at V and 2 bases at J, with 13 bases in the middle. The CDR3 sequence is CAWSVLEGQNYGYTF. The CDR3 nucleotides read TGTGCCTGGAGTGTACTTGAGGGCCAAAACTATGGCTACACCTTC.

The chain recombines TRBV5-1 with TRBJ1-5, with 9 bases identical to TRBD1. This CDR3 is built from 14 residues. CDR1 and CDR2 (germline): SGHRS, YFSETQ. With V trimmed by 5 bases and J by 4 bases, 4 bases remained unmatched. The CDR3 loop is CASSPGTGNQPQHF. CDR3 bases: TGCGCCAGCAGTCCCGGGACAGGGAATCAGCCCCAGCATTTT. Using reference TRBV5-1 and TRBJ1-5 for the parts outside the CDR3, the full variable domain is KAGVTQTPRYLIKTRGQQVTLSCSPISGHRSVSWYQQTPGQGLQFLFEYFSETQRNKGNFPGRFSGRQFSNSRSEMNVSTLELGDSALYLCASSPGTGNQPQHFGDGTRLSIL.

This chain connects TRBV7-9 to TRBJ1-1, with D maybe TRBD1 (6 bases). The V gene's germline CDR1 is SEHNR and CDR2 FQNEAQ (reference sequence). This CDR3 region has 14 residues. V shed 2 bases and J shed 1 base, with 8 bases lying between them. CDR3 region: CASSLTGTNTEAFF. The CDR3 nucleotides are TGTGCCAGCAGCTTAACAGGGACGAACACTGAAGCTTTCTTT.

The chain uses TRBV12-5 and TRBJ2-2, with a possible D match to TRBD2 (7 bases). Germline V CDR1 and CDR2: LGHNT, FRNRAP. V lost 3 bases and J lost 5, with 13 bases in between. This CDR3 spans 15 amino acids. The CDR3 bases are TGTGCTAGTGGTTTATCCGGGGGGCGGACCGGGGAGCTGTTTTTT. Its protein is CASGLSGGRTGELFF.

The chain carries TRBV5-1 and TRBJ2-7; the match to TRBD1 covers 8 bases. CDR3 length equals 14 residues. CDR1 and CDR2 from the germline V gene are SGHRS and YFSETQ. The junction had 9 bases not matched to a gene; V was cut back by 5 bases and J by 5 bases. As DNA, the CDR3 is TGCGCCAGCAGATCCGACGCAGGGGGCAACGAGCAGTACTTC. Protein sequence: CASRSDAGGNEQYF.

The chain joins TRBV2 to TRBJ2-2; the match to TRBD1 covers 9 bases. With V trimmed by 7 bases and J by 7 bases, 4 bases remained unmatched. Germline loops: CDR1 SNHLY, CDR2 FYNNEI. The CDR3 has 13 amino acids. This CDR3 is CASTGQGSGELFF. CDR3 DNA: TGTGCCAGCACGGGACAGGGAAGCGGGGAGCTGTTTTTT.

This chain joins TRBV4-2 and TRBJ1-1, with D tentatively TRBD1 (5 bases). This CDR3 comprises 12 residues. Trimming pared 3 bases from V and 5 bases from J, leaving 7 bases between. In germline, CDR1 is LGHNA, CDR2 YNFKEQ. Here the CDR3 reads CASSQGLTEAFF. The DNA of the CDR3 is TGTGCCAGCAGCCAGGGGCTGACTGAAGCTTTCTTT.

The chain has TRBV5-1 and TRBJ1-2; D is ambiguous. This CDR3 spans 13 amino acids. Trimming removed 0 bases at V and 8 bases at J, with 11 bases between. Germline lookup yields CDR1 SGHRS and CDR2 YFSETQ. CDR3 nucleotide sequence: TGCGCCAGCAGCTTGGCGGGAGTGGGCGGCTACACCTTC. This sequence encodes CASSLAGVGGYTF.

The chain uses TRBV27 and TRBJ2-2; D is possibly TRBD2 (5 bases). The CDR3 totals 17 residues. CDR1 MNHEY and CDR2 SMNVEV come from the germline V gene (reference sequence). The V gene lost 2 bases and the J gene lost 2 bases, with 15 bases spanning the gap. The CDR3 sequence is CASSLVAEGANTGELFF. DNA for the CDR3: TGTGCCAGCAGTTTAGTTGCTGAGGGAGCAAACACCGGGGAGCTGTTTTTT.

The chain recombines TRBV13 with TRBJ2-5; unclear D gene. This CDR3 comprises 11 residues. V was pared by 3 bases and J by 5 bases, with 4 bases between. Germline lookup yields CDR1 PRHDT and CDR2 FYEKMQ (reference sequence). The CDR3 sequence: CASSFRETQYF. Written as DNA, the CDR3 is TGTGCCAGCAGCTTTCGGGAGACCCAGTACTTC.

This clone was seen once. The CDR3, as DNA: TGTGCCAGCAGCAAAGGGGTTAGCGAGACTCTAGGCTCCTACGAGCAGTACTTC. The encoded protein is CASSKGVSETLGSYEQYF. The chain carries TRBV21-1 and TRBJ2-7; the table's D gene call, TRBD2, was not cross checked with the DNA. TRBV21-1 has pseudogene status. The CDR3 length is 18 residues.

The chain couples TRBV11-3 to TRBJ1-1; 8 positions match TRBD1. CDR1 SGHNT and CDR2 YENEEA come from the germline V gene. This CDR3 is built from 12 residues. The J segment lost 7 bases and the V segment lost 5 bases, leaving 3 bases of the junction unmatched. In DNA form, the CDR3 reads TGTGCCAGCAGCCCAGACAGGGGTGAAGCTTTCTTT. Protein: CASSPDRGEAFF.

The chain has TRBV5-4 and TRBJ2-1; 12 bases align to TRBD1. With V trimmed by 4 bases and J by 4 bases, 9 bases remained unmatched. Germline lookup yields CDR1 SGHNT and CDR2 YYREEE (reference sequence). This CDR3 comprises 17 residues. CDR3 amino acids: CASSTGQGARLYNEQFF. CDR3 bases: TGTGCCAGCAGCACGGGACAGGGGGCCAGGTTGTACAATGAGCAGTTCTTC.

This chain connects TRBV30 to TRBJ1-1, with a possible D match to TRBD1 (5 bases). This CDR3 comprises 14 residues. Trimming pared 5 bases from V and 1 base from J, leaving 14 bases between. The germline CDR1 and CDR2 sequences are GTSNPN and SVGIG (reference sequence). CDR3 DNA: TGTGCCTGGGCGAGGGCCGGGGGGAACACTGAAGCTTTCTTT. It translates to CAWARAGGNTEAFF.

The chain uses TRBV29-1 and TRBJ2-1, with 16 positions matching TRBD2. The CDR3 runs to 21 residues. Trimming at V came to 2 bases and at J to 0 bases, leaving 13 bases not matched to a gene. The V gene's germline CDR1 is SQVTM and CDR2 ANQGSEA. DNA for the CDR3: TGCAGCGTTGAATATAGCCGGGGACTAGCGGGAGGGCCCTCCTCCTACAATGAGCAGTTCTTC. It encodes CSVEYSRGLAGGPSSYNEQFF.